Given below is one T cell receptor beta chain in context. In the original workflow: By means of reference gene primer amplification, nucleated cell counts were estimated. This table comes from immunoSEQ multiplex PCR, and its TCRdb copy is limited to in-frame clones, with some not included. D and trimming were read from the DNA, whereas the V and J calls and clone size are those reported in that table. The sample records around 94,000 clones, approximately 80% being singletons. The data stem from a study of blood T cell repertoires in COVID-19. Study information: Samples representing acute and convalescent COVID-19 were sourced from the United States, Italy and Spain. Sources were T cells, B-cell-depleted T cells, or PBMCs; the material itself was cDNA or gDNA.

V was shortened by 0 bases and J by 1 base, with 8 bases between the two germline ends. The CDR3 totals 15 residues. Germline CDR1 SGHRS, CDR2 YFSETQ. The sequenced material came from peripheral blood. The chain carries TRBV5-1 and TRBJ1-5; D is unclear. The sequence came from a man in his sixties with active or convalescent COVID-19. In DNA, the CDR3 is TGCGCCAGCAGCTTGGCCCCGGGGAGCAATCAGCCCCAGCATTTT. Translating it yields CASSLAPGSNQPQHF.